Listed below are T cell receptor beta chains from one sample, sequenced in a study of post-analysis software for immune sequencing data. TCRdb re-called the PCR reads through MiXCR, storing one row per CDR3 protein. The sample has over 150,000 distinct CDR3 sequences, 30% seen once. Material: blood. All receptors come from a girl aged 10 to 17 with multiple sclerosis. The CDR3 runs from the conserved cysteine through the conserved F or W. The D gene is left open where the match is weak. The size of a clone is reported for some rows only, either as once, few or many, or as a class for expanded clones.

v_gene	j_gene	abundance	d_gene	CDR3nt	CDR3aa
TRBV28	TRBJ2-1	many	TRBD2	TGTGCCAGCAGTTTATTCGCTAGCGGGTCTTACAATGAGCAGTTCTTC	CASSLFASGSYNEQFF
TRBV7-9	TRBJ2-2	few	.	TGTGCCAGCAGCTTAAGGGACACCAGGACCGGGGAGCTGTTTTTT	CASSLRDTRTGELFF
TRBV19	TRBJ1-2	few	.	TGTGCCAGTAGTATGGGCGGCTACACCTTC	CASSMGGYTF
TRBV20-1	TRBJ2-7	.	TRBD2	TGCAGTGCTAGAGATAACAGCGGGACCTTTTACGAGCAGTACTTC	CSARDNSGTFYEQYF
TRBV2	TRBJ2-7	.	TRBD2	TGTGCCAGCACCCCAAGCTCGACTAGCGGGAGAAACCACGAGCAGTACTTC	CASTPSSTSGRNHEQYF
TRBV12-5	TRBJ2-7	many	.	TGTGCTAGTGGTTTCTCTGCAGAAGGTTACGAGCAGTACTTC	CASGFSAEGYEQYF
TRBV28	TRBJ2-1	.	.	TGTGCCAGCAGCCAATTCCAGGGTAGGCAGGAGCAGTTCTTC	CASSQFQGRQEQFF
TRBV7-2	TRBJ2-1	many	TRBD2	TGTGCCAGCAGCTTCTCCCTAGCGGAGTACAATGAGCAGTTCTTC	CASSFSLAEYNEQFF
TRBV7-6	TRBJ2-5	.	.	TGTGCCAGCAGCTCAACCGGGCCGTCGGAGACCCAGTACTTC	CASSSTGPSETQYF
TRBV7-3	TRBJ2-1	.	.	TGTGCCAGCAGCTTAGCTGGAGACAATGAGCAGTTCTTC	CASSLAGDNEQFF
TRBV30	TRBJ2-1	.	.	TGTGCCTGGAGGGGTCGTCCAGGGGACGATGAGCAGTTCTTC	CAWRGRPGDDEQFF
TRBV3-1	TRBJ2-2	few	.	TGTGCCAGCAGCCAAGATCCCACCGGGGGGCTGTTTTTT	CASSQDPTGGLFF
TRBV12-3/TRBV12-4	TRBJ2-5	many	.	TGTGCCAGCAGTCCACAAACCTATCTTAGCCATCAGGAGACCCAGTACTTC	CASSPQTYLSHQETQYF
TRBV11-2	TRBJ2-6	few	TRBD1	TGTGCCAGCAGCCTAGGGACAGGTTCTTTTAGCTCTGGGGCCAACGTCCTGACTTTC	CASSLGTGSFSSGANVLTF
TRBV7-6	TRBJ2-1	.	.	TGTGCCAGCAGCTTAATGGAGACCCAGTTCTTC	CASSLMETQFF
TRBV5-1	TRBJ1-4	many	.	TGCGCCAGCAGCCCCACCGCCGAAGATGAAAAACTGTTTTTT	CASSPTAEDEKLFF
TRBV15	TRBJ2-7	many	TRBD2	TGTGCCACCAGCAGAGAGGAACTAGCGGCCTCCTACGAGCAGTACTTC	CATSREELAASYEQYF
TRBV6-9	TRBJ2-7	.	TRBD2	TGTGCCAGCACAACTAGCGGGAGCAAATACGAGCAGTACTTC	CASTTSGSKYEQYF
TRBV19	TRBJ2-1	.	.	TGTGCCAGTAGTATACTTCTGAGGGACAATGAGCAGTTCTTC	CASSILLRDNEQFF
TRBV20-1	TRBJ2-1	.	TRBD2	TGCAGTGCTAGATCGGCTAGCGGGAGGGCCGAGAGTTTTAATGAGCAGTTCTTC	CSARSASGRAESFNEQFF
TRBV20-1	TRBJ2-1	.	TRBD1	TGCAGTGTCAGAGGGACAGGGGGCCCTAGACTAGCGTCGGAGCAGTTCTTC	CSVRGTGGPRLASEQFF
TRBV5-1	TRBJ2-1	many	.	TGCGCCAGCAGCTTGAGCCAGCGGGCAATCTACTCCTACAATGAGCAGTTCTTC	CASSLSQRAIYSYNEQFF
TRBV7-6	TRBJ2-7	many	TRBD1	TGTGCCAGCAGCCATAACAGGGGGCCACGGGTCTACGAGCAGTACTTC	CASSHNRGPRVYEQYF
TRBV15	TRBJ2-4	many	TRBD1	TGTGCCACCGCACAGGGGGCCAAAAACATTCAGTACTTC	CATAQGAKNIQYF
TRBV7-9	TRBJ1-6	many	.	TGTGCCAGCAGCTTAGCGTTTGGTTCACCCCTCCACTTT	CASSLAFGSPLHF
TRBV15	TRBJ2-2	.	.	TGTGCCACCAGCAGAGATACAGGGCTGGGTGCCGGGGAGCTGTTTTTT	CATSRDTGLGAGELFF
TRBV7-9	TRBJ2-7	many	TRBD2	TGTGCCAGCAGCTTAGCGGGGAGCGGGAGCAGGTACGAGCAGTACTTC	CASSLAGSGSRYEQYF
TRBV29-1	TRBJ1-2	many	TRBD1	TGCAGCGTCACCGGGACAGGGGCCTCCAACTATGGCTACACCTTC	CSVTGTGASNYGYTF
TRBV28	TRBJ1-5	.	.	TGTGCCAGCAGTTTAGGACAGAGAAATCAGCCCCAGCATTTT	CASSLGQRNQPQHF
TRBV12-5	TRBJ1-1	.	.	TGTGCTAGTGGTCCGGATCTGAACACTGAAGCTTTCTTT	CASGPDLNTEAFF
TRBV24-1	TRBJ2-3	few	TRBD1	TGTGCCACCAGTGACGACAGGGTGGGAGCAGATACGCAGTATTTT	CATSDDRVGADTQYF
TRBV5-1	TRBJ1-1	.	.	TGCGCCCGCAGGCAGGGGAACACTGAAGCTTTCTTT	CARRQGNTEAFF
TRBV7-8	TRBJ1-5	.	TRBD1	TGTGCCAGCAGTCTTAGCGGGACAGGGCTCGGTCAGCCCCAGCATTTT	CASSLSGTGLGQPQHF
TRBV10-3	TRBJ2-2	few	TRBD2	TGTGCCATCAGGGACGGACTAGCGGGAGTCGGGGAGCTGTTTTTT	CAIRDGLAGVGELFF